Below, 18 T cell receptor beta chains from the same sample are listed, as sequenced in a study of shared clonotypes between healthy human individuals. As defined, naive CD8 cells were CD45RO-negative and positively selected for CCR7, with terminally differentiated effector memory CD45RA+ cells excluded. TCRdb's table, derived via immunoSEQ multiplex PCR, lists solely in-frame clones and lacks some. The repertoire holds around 610,000 clones, roughly 96% seen once, with 0.11% in the top ten. Source material: naive CD8+ T cells sorted from blood. Receptors were obtained from a young woman in good health.

This rearrangement joins TRBV28 to TRBJ1-5; 8 bases match TRBD1. The CDR3 length is 16 residues. V shed 5 bases and J 1 base; nucleotides not matched to a gene: 7. Germline V gives CDR1 MDHEN, CDR2 SYDVKM. The CDR3 loop is CASSRDRIRSNQPQHF. The CDR3 region has the DNA TGTGCCAGCAGTCGGGACAGGATCCGGAGCAATCAGCCCCAGCATTTT.

The chain combines TRBV27 with TRBJ1-2, with D unclear. CDR1 is MNHEY and CDR2 is SMNVEV in the germline V gene (reference sequence). The CDR3 is made up of 13 amino acids. V lost 7 bases to trimming and J lost 5 bases, with 14 bases between them. As DNA, the CDR3 is TGTGCCAGCACGACCTCGGTGGGGTATGGCTACACCTTC. Residues: CASTTSVGYGYTF.

The V and J genes are TRBV10-1 and TRBJ2-3, with TRBD1 matching over 11 bases. Germline lookup yields CDR1 WNHNN and CDR2 SYGVQD (reference sequence). The CDR3 consists of 15 residues. J was trimmed by 2 bases and V by 4 bases; bases with no gene match: 2. In DNA, the CDR3 is TGCGCCAGCAGTGGGGGACAGGGGGACACAGATACGCAGTATTTT. Residues: CASSGGQGDTDTQYF.

This clone was recorded once. V gene TRBV5-1 combines with J gene TRBJ2-7; unclear D gene. CDR1 is SGHRS, CDR2 YFSETQ, per germline. The CDR3 has 16 residues. V lost 0 bases and J lost 1, with 14 bases in between. CDR3 loop: CASSLDTINPSYEQYF. CDR3 bases: TGCGCCAGCAGCTTGGATACAATTAACCCATCCTACGAGCAGTACTTC. Looking up the rest from reference TRBV5-1 and TRBJ2-7 gives the full variable domain: KAGVTQTPRYLIKTRGQQVTLSCSPISGHRSVSWYQQTPGQGLQFLFEYFSETQRNKGNFPGRFSGRQFSNSRSEMNVSTLELGDSALYLCASSLDTINPSYEQYFGPGTRLTVT.

This clone has a handful of counts. The chain couples TRBV28 to TRBJ1-2; D is ambiguous. Germline values: CDR1 MDHEN, CDR2 SYDVKM. The V gene lost 2 bases and the J gene lost 8 bases, with 12 bases spanning the gap. The CDR3 totals 13 residues. CDR3 loop: CASSLAFTGGYTF. The CDR3 DNA reads as TGTGCCAGCAGTTTAGCTTTCACTGGAGGCTACACCTTC.

This clone was counted between two and nine times. The chain uses TRBV20-1 and TRBJ2-7, with a weak D call TRBD2 (5 bases). The germline V gene encodes CDR1 DFQATT and CDR2 SNEGSKA (reference sequence). V was trimmed by 4 bases and J by 7 bases, leaving 11 bases between them. This CDR3 region has 11 residues. The CDR3 DNA follows: TGCAGTGCTATCGGACTGCTAGAGCAGTACTTC. It translates to CSAIGLLEQYF.

This chain uses TRBV27 with TRBJ1-2; D is ambiguous. The V end was cut by 0 bases, the J end by 7 bases, with 9 bases between. Germline V gene data show CDR1 as MNHEY and CDR2 as SMNVEV (reference sequence). This CDR3 has 13 residues. The CDR3 coding sequence is TGTGCCAGCAGTTTATCGGGTCCGGCTGGCTACACCTTC. As protein: CASSLSGPAGYTF.

This chain uses TRBV4-1 with TRBJ1-2; no firm D call. V was pared by 3 bases and J by 4 bases, with 12 bases between. CDR3 size: 14 residues. The germline gives CDR1 MGHRA, CDR2 YSYEKL. CDR3 in amino acids: CASSHDTEGYGYTF. The CDR3 DNA reads TGCGCCAGCAGCCACGATACAGAAGGCTATGGCTACACCTTC.

This clone was detected only once. This chain connects TRBV6-5 to TRBJ2-7; D is uncertain. Germline V lookup: CDR1 MNHEY, CDR2 SVGAGI. The CDR3 sequence is 14 residues long. V lost 2 bases, J lost 3 bases, and 11 bases lay in between. CDR3 bases: TGTGCCAGCAGTTACCAAGGGTTGAGCTACGAGCAGTACTTC. Amino acids: CASSYQGLSYEQYF.

V is TRBV28 and J is TRBJ2-5; D possibly corresponds to TRBD2 (5 bases). This CDR3 region has 15 residues. CDR1 is MDHEN and CDR2 is SYDVKM in the germline V gene. V shed 3 bases and J shed 4 bases, with 15 bases lying between them. CDR3 sequence: CASSFRELAGETQYF. CDR3 DNA: TGTGCCAGCAGTTTTAGGGAGCTGGCGGGAGAGACCCAGTACTTC.

In its sample, this clone was seen once. V gene TRBV29-1 combines with J gene TRBJ2-7, with 8 bases matching TRBD2. The CDR3 spans 13 residues. V lost 4 bases to trimming and J lost 3 bases; unmatched junction nucleotides: 5. Germline V gene data show CDR1 as SQVTM and CDR2 as ANQGSEA. CDR3 sequence (DNA): TGCAGCGTTGTAGGCGGGAGGAACTACGAGCAGTACTTC. It yields the protein CSVVGGRNYEQYF.

This sequence joins TRBV2 and TRBJ2-1; TRBD1 agrees at 7 bases. The junction had 8 bases not matched to a gene; V was cut back by 7 bases and J by 2 bases. Per germline, CDR1 SNHLY and CDR2 FYNNEI. CDR3 length: 15 amino acids. CDR3: CASKYGTDTYNEQFF. The CDR3 DNA is TGTGCCAGCAAGTACGGGACAGACACCTACAATGAGCAGTTCTTC. The full variable domain, in which reference TRBV2 and TRBJ2-1 provide the parts outside the CDR3, is EPEVTQTPSHQVTQMGQEVILRCVPISNHLYFYWYRQILGQKVEFLVSFYNNEISEKSEIFDDQFSVERPDGSNFTLKIRSTKLEDSAMYFCASKYGTDTYNEQFFGPGTRLTVL.

V usage is TRBV27 and J usage is TRBJ2-2; TRBD2 agrees at 9 bases. Trimming took 5 bases from V and 4 from J; bases not matched to a gene: 11. The CDR3 length is 17 residues. Per germline, CDR1 MNHEY and CDR2 SMNVEV (reference sequence). Written as DNA, the CDR3 is TGTGCCAGCAGTCCAAAGGCGGCGGGAGGGAGCACCGGGGAGCTGTTTTTT. Protein product: CASSPKAAGGSTGELFF.

The chain carries TRBV7-3 and TRBJ2-7; tentatively, D is TRBD2 (6 bases). The CDR3 sequence is 15 residues long. Deletions cut 4 bases from V and 1 base from J, with 14 bases between. Germline CDR1 reads SGHTA; CDR2 reads FQGTGA. For the CDR3, the DNA is TGTGCCAGCAGCTCCAGGAGGGCCAAGTCCTACGAGCAGTACTTC. It yields the protein CASSSRRAKSYEQYF.

The chain recombines TRBV10-3 with TRBJ2-7; TRBD2 aligns across 7 bases. V was clipped by 6 bases and J by 4 bases; unmatched bases: 6. CDR1 is ENHRY, CDR2 SYGVKD, per germline. This CDR3 spans 13 amino acids. CDR3 in amino acids: CAISPSGTYEQYF. For the CDR3, the DNA is TGTGCCATCAGCCCTAGCGGAACATACGAGCAGTACTTC.

The chain carries TRBV7-9 and TRBJ2-3; D is unclear. This CDR3 is built from 12 residues. Germline V lookup: CDR1 SEHNR, CDR2 FQNEAQ (reference sequence). Trimming left V 10 bases short and J 0 bases short, with 8 bases between. DNA of the CDR3: TGTGCCACCCAGGCTAGCACAGATACGCAGTATTTT. It is translated as CATQASTDTQYF.

For the CDR3, the DNA is TGTGCCAGCAGCGCCTCCACGGGGACAGCCTCCTACGAGCAGTACTTC. It yields the protein CASSASTGTASYEQYF. This rearrangement joins TRBV9 to TRBJ2-7; TRBD1 matches 7 bases. Germline V gene data show CDR1 as SGDLS and CDR2 as YYNGEE. There are 16 residues in the CDR3. V shed 3 bases and J 0 bases; nucleotides not matched to a gene: 9. The entire variable domain, with the rest obtained from reference TRBV9 and TRBJ2-7, is as follows: DSGVTQTPKHLITATGQRVTLRCSPRSGDLSVYWYQQSLDQGLQFLIQYYNGEERAKGNILERFSAQQFPDLHSELNLSSLELGDSALYFCASSASTGTASYEQYFGPGTRLTVT.

V and J are TRBV6-1 and TRBJ1-2; perhaps TRBD1 as D (6 bases). Germline V CDR1 and CDR2: MNHNS, SASEGT. CDR3 length equals 16 residues. V lost 2 bases to trimming and J lost 2 bases, with 15 bases between them. In nucleotides, the CDR3 is TGTGCCAGCAGTGAAATGGGTGGAGGGGGGAACTATGGCTACACCTTC. Protein sequence: CASSEMGGGGNYGYTF.